One and the same sample provided the 20 T cell receptor beta chains below, sequenced in a study of OX40 agonist ivuxolimab in advanced cancers. TCRdb keeps only in-frame clones here, not all; method: immunoSEQ multiplex PCR. This sample has about 76,000 clones; about 85% occur once, and the top ten carry less than 4%. Source: CD4+ or CD8+ T cells sorted from blood, taken in a trial of the OX40 agonist ivuxolimab. These receptors all come from an adult with an advanced solid tumor such as melanoma, head and neck, liver or kidney cancer.

This chain links TRBV5-1 with TRBJ1-1, with a possible D match to TRBD1 (5 bases). The germline CDR1 and CDR2 sequences are SGHRS and YFSETQ. V dropped 4 bases and J dropped 2 bases, with 15 bases sitting between them. This CDR3 spans 15 amino acids. The DNA for the CDR3 is TGCGCCAGCAGCCCTCGTGGGGCCGGTAACACTGAAGCTTTCTTT. Translation gives CASSPRGAGNTEAFF.

The genes are TRBV6-5 and TRBJ1-2, with no clear D. CDR3 size: 16 residues. The germline CDR1 and CDR2 sequences are MNHEY and SVGAGI. With 0 bases removed from V and 6 bases from J, the gap between germline ends came to 17 bases. CDR3 residues: CASSYSQVSYSDGYTF. Written as DNA, the CDR3 is TGTGCCAGCAGTTACTCGCAGGTTTCTTACTCCGATGGCTACACCTTC.

This clone was counted only a few times. This sequence joins TRBV11-3 and TRBJ1-1; D possibly corresponds to TRBD1 (6 bases). V was shortened by 5 bases and J by 1 base, with 14 bases between the two germline ends. The CDR3 contains 15 residues. Germline lookup yields CDR1 SGHNT and CDR2 YENEEA. The CDR3 here is CASSQGYFGNTEAFF. The CDR3 region has the DNA TGTGCCAGCAGCCAGGGGTATTTTGGGAACACTGAAGCTTTCTTT.

V usage is TRBV7-3 and J usage is TRBJ1-3; the D gene is possibly TRBD1 (5 bases). The CDR3 extends over 14 amino acids. The ends were cut back, 2 bases at V and 2 bases at J, with 7 bases in the middle. Germline V CDR1 and CDR2: SGHTA, FQGTGA. The CDR3 DNA follows: TGTGCCAGCAGCTTAGGGGGTCCTGGAAACACCATATATTTT. It specifies CASSLGGPGNTIYF.

The rearrangement joins TRBV19 to TRBJ1-5, with TRBD1 matching over 9 bases. Germline V gene lookup returns CDR1 LNHDA and CDR2 SQIVND (reference sequence). V lost 5 bases and J lost 0; bases outside the gene matches: 8. This CDR3 region has 17 residues. The CDR3 bases are TGTGCCAGTAGTGACCCCGCGGACAGGGGTAGCAATCAGCCCCAGCATTTT. This codes for CASSDPADRGSNQPQHF.

This chain joins TRBV7-6 and TRBJ2-1, with 8 positions matching TRBD2. The ends lost 5 bases at V and 2 bases at J; junction bases unmatched: 5. This CDR3 region has 15 residues. Germline loops: CDR1 SGHVS, CDR2 FNYEAQ. The CDR3 DNA reads as TGTGCCAGCAGCCCCGTTAGCGGGGCCTACAATGAGCAGTTCTTC. Translating it yields CASSPVSGAYNEQFF.

The chain has TRBV5-4 and TRBJ2-5; D remains ambiguous. The V end was cut by 3 bases, the J end by 2 bases, with 5 bases between. The CDR3 totals 12 residues. CDR1 is SGHNT and CDR2 is YYREEE in the germline V gene (reference sequence). DNA for the CDR3: TGTGCCAGCAGCTCCTCACAAGAGACCCAGTACTTC. This sequence encodes CASSSSQETQYF.

The chain couples TRBV18 to TRBJ1-4, with D perhaps matching TRBD1 (6 bases). The CDR3 totals 15 residues. Trimming removed 5 bases from V and 0 bases from J, with 10 bases in between. In germline, CDR1 is KGHSH, CDR2 LQKENI. CDR3 in amino acids: CASSRDTATNEKLFF. CDR3 bases: TGTGCCAGCTCAAGGGACACCGCAACTAATGAAAAACTGTTTTTT.

V gene TRBV30 combines with J gene TRBJ1-1; no definite D call. Deletions cut 4 bases from V and 10 bases from J, with 13 bases between. CDR1 is GTSNPN and CDR2 is SVGIG in the germline V gene (reference sequence). CDR3 length: 11 amino acids. The CDR3 sequence: CAWTNRDPAFF. The CDR3, as DNA: TGTGCCTGGACGAATAGGGATCCAGCTTTCTTT.

The chain carries TRBV30 and TRBJ2-7; D gene ambiguous. The CDR3 consists of 11 residues. Germline V gene sequence: CDR1 GTSNPN, CDR2 SVGIG (reference sequence). V was trimmed by 2 bases and J by 3 bases, leaving 5 bases between them. The CDR3 sequence: CAWSTLYEQYF. The CDR3 nucleotides read TGTGCCTGGAGTACTCTCTACGAGCAGTACTTC.

Concerning this clone itself: The same CDR3 arises from other DNA sequences in this sample as well. The chain employs TRBV19 and TRBJ2-7; D is undetermined. The CDR3 covers 13 residues. V lost 7 bases and J 6 bases, leaving 16 bases between the germline ends. The germline CDR1 and CDR2 sequences are LNHDA and SQIVND (reference sequence). For the CDR3, the DNA is TGTGCCAGTACAAGTACCTATTCCCCCGAGCAGTACTTC. Its protein is CASTSTYSPEQYF.

This clone was seen more than once but under ten times. The rearrangement links TRBV27 to TRBJ1-6, with a possible D match to TRBD1 (5 bases). CDR1 is MNHEY and CDR2 is SMNVEV in the germline V gene (reference sequence). The ends were cut back, 1 base at V and 10 bases at J, with 11 bases in the middle. The CDR3 extends over 14 amino acids. CDR3: CASSLLGLSSPLHF. The CDR3 DNA reads as TGTGCCAGCAGTTTATTGGGGCTTTCGTCACCCCTCCACTTT.

This clone has a handful of counts. The rearrangement joins TRBV6-1 to TRBJ2-1; possible D gene TRBD2, 7 bases. Germline V gene lookup returns CDR1 MNHNS and CDR2 SASEGT. This CDR3 contains 19 residues. The V gene lost 3 bases and the J gene lost 6 bases, with 27 bases spanning the gap. CDR3 nucleotide sequence: TGTGCCAGCAGTGAGCGGGGGCGCGGGATCGGGCAAGTCCGCAATGAGCAGTTCTTC. Translated: CASSERGRGIGQVRNEQFF.

The chain combines TRBV7-9 with TRBJ2-3; no firm D call. The CDR3 totals 12 residues. CDR1 is SEHNR, CDR2 FQNEAQ, per germline (reference sequence). V lost 7 bases to trimming and J lost 0 bases, with 5 bases between them. The CDR3 DNA reads TGTGCCAGCACCGAGAGCACAGATACGCAGTATTTT. This sequence encodes CASTESTDTQYF. Using reference TRBV7-9 and TRBJ2-3 for the parts outside the CDR3, the full variable domain is DTGVSQNPRHKITKRGQNVTFRCDPISEHNRLYWYRQTLGQGPEFLTYFQNEAQLEKSRLLSDRFSAERPKGSFSTLEIQRTEQGDSAMYLCASTESTDTQYFGPGTRLTVL.

V gene TRBV30 combines with J gene TRBJ1-3; D remains unclear. This CDR3 is 13 amino acids long. V was pared by 4 bases and J by 6 bases, with 13 bases between. Looked up from germline, CDR1 is GTSNPN and CDR2 is SVGIG (reference sequence). The CDR3 protein is CAWMVGKVNTIYF. The CDR3 nucleotides are TGTGCCTGGATGGTTGGGAAAGTAAACACCATATATTTT.

The chain recombines TRBV6-5 with TRBJ2-3; 10 bases align to TRBD1. Germline V lookup: CDR1 MNHEY, CDR2 SVGAGI. Germline trimming cut 5 bases from V and 4 bases from J; bases unmatched to any gene: 3. The CDR3 runs 14 residues. In nucleotides, the CDR3 is TGTGCCAGCAGTACGGACAGGGGGTCAGATACGCAGTATTTT. Its translation: CASSTDRGSDTQYF.

This chain's CDR3 is CASRSAQGGYQPQHF. The DNA of the CDR3 is TGTGCCAGTAGATCTGCACAGGGAGGATATCAGCCCCAGCATTTT. The chain combines TRBV19 with TRBJ1-5; perhaps TRBD1 as D (6 bases). The CDR3 loop spans 15 amino acids. The V gene's germline CDR1 is LNHDA and CDR2 SQIVND (reference sequence). V was clipped by 6 bases and J by 5 bases, with 17 bases between them.

The chain uses TRBV7-2 and TRBJ2-2; 9 nucleotides align to TRBD1. The CDR3 runs to 15 residues. V lost 6 bases and J lost 4; bases outside the gene matches: 6. Germline V CDR1 and CDR2: SGHTA, FQGNSA. CDR3 in amino acids: CASRAGTGSTGELFF. DNA for the CDR3: TGTGCCAGCAGGGCCGGGACAGGGAGCACCGGGGAGCTGTTTTTT.

J is TRBJ1-2 and V is TRBV7-2, with D perhaps TRBD1 (5 bases). V was shortened by 5 bases and J by 4 bases, with 11 bases between the two germline ends. The CDR3 is 13 amino acids. Germline V gene lookup returns CDR1 SGHTA and CDR2 FQGNSA. The CDR3 region has the DNA TGTGCCAGCAGCAGGGGACTGCCCTATGGCTACACCTTC. Protein product: CASSRGLPYGYTF.

This sequence joins TRBV4-3 and TRBJ1-3, with a weak D call TRBD1 (6 bases). V was cut by 0 bases and J by 0 bases, with 9 bases left in between. The length of the CDR3 is 16 residues. Germline lookup yields CDR1 LGHNA and CDR2 YSLEER. The CDR3 spells CASSQDGTSSGNTIYF. DNA of the CDR3: TGCGCCAGCAGCCAAGATGGGACAAGCTCTGGAAACACCATATATTTT.